This T cell receptor beta chain is drawn from a study of CD8 T cells in ankylosing spondylitis (dated by TCRdb to 2017 to 2019). Context from the whole study: The study profiled T cell receptor beta repertoires in healthy donors and ankylosing spondylitis patients to find disease-linked TCR variants. The whole study cohort included 108 healthy donors and under 30 ankylosing spondylitis patients. Peripheral blood was sampled, and synovial fluid was also collected from ankylosing spondylitis patients. Paper-wide results and their limitations: Some motif variants had previously been reported in the synovial fluid and blood of reactive arthritis patients, which suggests shared mechanisms of disease initiation. Significant enrichment of the disease-linked clones was reported in matched synovial fluid samples from ankylosing spondylitis patients. The disease-linked clones had a CD8+ phenotype and were found at relatively low frequencies in peripheral blood. Blood from ankylosing spondylitis patients appeared to be characterized by a TCR beta motif composed of several highly homologous amino acid variants.

This clonotype was detected a few times. There is no known antigen for this receptor. No base qualities exist here, and no much larger clone lies one base off it. The CDR3 spans 14 residues, from the cysteine through the phenylalanine. The entry retains the CDR3 DNA only, 42 bases that are in frame from base 1. The germline V gene provides CDR1 SGHTA and CDR2 FQGNSA. Deletion took 3 bases off V and 0 bases off J, with a span of 8 bases between the germline ends. Reads for this sample came from an Illumina HiSeq 2500. Quantitative 5'-RACE with molecular barcodes was used to prepare TCR beta libraries. The paper's data handling went like this. A new computational method, built on a probabilistic model of VDJ rearrangement, was used to identify disease-linked TCR variants. TCRdb took the public reads, trimmed them with fastp at Q25, ran MiXCR for clone calling and kept in-frame beta chains. Merged by CDR3 protein, the rows form single entries marked with the most common genes and DNA. The V and J calls reflect TCRdb's pipeline rather than the authors' work. This sample gives some 130,000 distinct CDR3 sequences in total; approximately 17% of them show up just once. In total, the top ten clones hold roughly 30% of the sample.

The chain uses TRBV7-2 and TRBJ1-1; possibly the D gene is TRBD1, per 6 matching bases. Specimen: blood, either unsorted or a sorted T cell fraction (not recorded which). The clonotype originates from a male donor with ankylosing spondylitis. The base sequence is TGTGCCAGCAGCTTTAGGGGGATGAACACTGAAGCTTTCTTT. Its amino acids are CASSFRGMNTEAFF. The full variable domain, with segments outside the CDR3 supplied by the reference TRBV7-2 and TRBJ1-1 proteins, appears as GAGVSQSPSNKVTEKGKDVELRCDPISGHTALYWYRQSLGQGLEFLIYFQGNSAPDKSGLPSDRFSAERTGGSVSTLTIQRTQQEDSAVYLCASSFRGMNTEAFFGQGTRLTVV.